Below, 13 T cell receptor beta chains from the same sample are listed, as sequenced in a study of blood T cell repertoires in COVID-19. Repertoires were generated with immunoSEQ multiplex PCR, while TCRdb's copy carries only in-frame clones and drops some. The sample holds a few hundred thousand clones, roughly 90% seen once. Material: peripheral blood. These receptors originate from a man aged 55 to 70 with acute or convalescent COVID-19.

This clone was counted a single time. The rearrangement links TRBV6-5 to TRBJ2-7; 8 nucleotides match TRBD1. The germline gives CDR1 MNHEY, CDR2 SVGAGI. The CDR3 spans 12 residues. Trimming at V came to 4 bases and at J to 7 bases, leaving 3 bases not matched to a gene. The CDR3 DNA is TGTGCCAGCAGTTTGGACAGGGATGAGCAGTACTTC. This encodes CASSLDRDEQYF.

The chain employs TRBV19 and TRBJ2-3, with D perhaps matching TRBD1 (6 bases). The germline V gene has CDR1 LNHDA and CDR2 SQIVND (reference sequence). Trimming took off 6 bases at V and 1 base at J, with 14 bases between the two ends. CDR3 length: 15 residues. The CDR3 bases are TGTGCCAGTAGCAAGGGGGTACAGGGCACAGATACGCAGTATTTT. This translates into CASSKGVQGTDTQYF.

The chain links TRBV11-3 to TRBJ2-3; D is undetermined. The V and J ends lost 3 bases and 3 bases respectively, with 10 bases between them. This CDR3 spans 14 amino acids. Per the germline V gene, CDR1 is SGHNT and CDR2 is YENEEA. Here the CDR3 DNA reads TGTGCCAGCAGCTTTTCTTCGAGAACAGATACGCAGTATTTT. Translation: CASSFSSRTDTQYF.

The chain is built from TRBV27 and TRBJ2-1, with 14 nucleotides matching TRBD2. Germline values: CDR1 MNHEY, CDR2 SMNVEV (reference sequence). V shed 2 bases and J 5 bases; nucleotides not matched to a gene: 8. CDR3 size: 18 residues. CDR3 loop: CASSLRRGLAGENNEQFF. DNA for the CDR3: TGTGCCAGCAGTTTAAGGCGGGGACTAGCGGGAGAGAACAATGAGCAGTTCTTC.

V is TRBV5-4 and J is TRBJ2-7; 7 bases line up with TRBD2. Germline lookup yields CDR1 SGHNT and CDR2 YYREEE (reference sequence). V was pared by 2 bases and J by 4 bases, with 9 bases of the junction left unmatched. The CDR3 is 15 amino acids. Here the CDR3 reads CASSFGREWWYEQYF. The CDR3 nucleotides read TGTGCCAGCAGCTTTGGGCGGGAGTGGTGGTACGAGCAGTACTTC.

The rearrangement links TRBV18 to TRBJ1-5; D may be TRBD1 (6 bases). The germline V and J ends were trimmed by 3 bases and 11 bases, with 20 bases remaining between them. CDR3 size: 15 residues. Germline CDR1 reads KGHSH; CDR2 reads LQKENI. The CDR3 DNA follows: TGTGCCAGCTCACCCTCGTCAGGGGCTATCTCGGCCCAGCATTTT. Its protein product is CASSPSSGAISAQHF.

The DNA for the CDR3 is TGTGCCAGCCAGCTTAGCTCTCCAGGGGCCCCTCTCAATCAGCCCCAGCATTTT. This translates into CASQLSSPGAPLNQPQHF. V is TRBV7-9 and J is TRBJ1-5, with D perhaps TRBD1 (6 bases). V was shortened by 8 bases and J by 3 bases, with 26 bases between the two germline ends. This CDR3 is 18 amino acids long. Germline V lookup: CDR1 SEHNR, CDR2 FQNEAQ (reference sequence).

The chain uses TRBV11-1 and TRBJ2-3, with TRBD2 matching over 7 bases. There are 11 residues in the CDR3. The V segment lost 8 bases and the J segment 4 bases; nucleotides outside the gene matches: 0. Germline V lookup: CDR1 SGHAT, CDR2 FQDESV (reference sequence). CDR3 coding DNA: TGTGCCAGCGCGGGAGCAGATACGCAGTATTTT. Its translation is CASAGADTQYF.

The CDR3 region has the DNA TGTGCCAGCAGTTTCGGAGTCTCTAGCGGCACCCACAATGAGCAGTTCTTC. Translated: CASSFGVSSGTHNEQFF. This chain connects TRBV28 to TRBJ2-1, with 7 positions matching TRBD2. The V and J ends lost 3 bases and 5 bases, in that order; junction bases with no gene match: 13. CDR3 length equals 17 residues. CDR1 and CDR2 (germline): MDHEN, SYDVKM.

This rearrangement joins TRBV3-1 (or the pseudogene TRBV3-2) to TRBJ2-3; 9 nucleotides match TRBD2. The CDR3 has 16 residues. V lost 4 bases to trimming and J lost 2 bases; unmatched junction nucleotides: 7. Germline-derived CDR1 and CDR2 are LGHDT and YNNKEL (reference sequence). CDR3: CASSRGGGRDTDTQYF. CDR3 sequence (DNA): TGTGCCAGCAGCCGAGGCGGCGGGAGGGACACAGATACGCAGTATTTT.

The chain employs TRBV6-5 and TRBJ1-1; D might be TRBD1 (6 bases). The length of the CDR3 is 16 residues. Germline loops: CDR1 MNHEY, CDR2 SVGAGI. V was clipped by 2 bases and J by 3 bases, with 16 bases between them. This CDR3 is CASSYGGEGGDTEAFF. In DNA form, the CDR3 reads TGTGCCAGCAGTTACGGGGGGGAGGGGGGAGACACTGAAGCTTTCTTT.

The chain uses TRBV5-1 and TRBJ2-7; 10 nucleotides line up with TRBD2. J lost 6 bases, V lost 2 bases, and 5 bases had no gene match. Germline CDR1 reads SGHRS; CDR2 reads YFSETQ. The CDR3 length is 14 residues. The CDR3 bases are TGCGCCAGCAGCTTCGGGAAGCGGGAGGGCGAGCAGTACTTC. Amino acids: CASSFGKREGEQYF.

The rearrangement joins TRBV11-2 to TRBJ1-5, with a tentative D call TRBD1 (5 bases). CDR3 length: 13 residues. Germline V gives CDR1 SGHAT, CDR2 FQNNGV. V was pared by 3 bases and J by 7 bases, with 10 bases between. CDR3 sequence: CASSFGGDQPQHF. CDR3 bases: TGTGCCAGCAGCTTCGGGGGGGACCAGCCCCAGCATTTT.